The rows below give T cell receptor beta chains drawn from one sample of a study of cytomegalovirus exposure and HLA in healthy donors. The protocol was immunoSEQ multiplex PCR, while the TCRdb copy is restricted to in-frame clones and leaves out a portion. The repertoire consists of 55,000 to 80,000 clones, with around 80% occurring once and the leading ten covering roughly a tenth. The sample taken for sequencing was PBMCs. The source of these receptors is a man aged 35-49 years in good health and CMV-seronegative. Both conserved end residues are part of each CDR3. Fields, in order: V gene, clone size, D gene, J gene, CDR3 protein, CDR3 DNA. The D gene is left open where the match is weak. Part of the rows lack a size; the others show once, few, many or a class for expanded clones.

>TRBV9|-|TRBD1|TRBJ1-1
CASSGGTATEAFF
TGTGCCAGCAGCGGTGGGACAGCCACTGAAGCTTTCTTT
>TRBV5-1|-|TRBD1|TRBJ1-2
CASSLERGQGYTF
TGCGCCAGCAGCTTGGAGAGGGGGCAAGGCTACACCTTC
>TRBV10-3|-|TRBD1|TRBJ2-6
CAISNLGTGGSSGANVLTF
TGTGCCATCAGTAACCTCGGGACAGGAGGGAGCTCTGGGGCCAACGTCCTGACTTTC
>TRBV5-4|-|-|TRBJ2-7
CASSLAVGGPWEQYF
TGTGCCAGCAGCTTGGCGGTCGGGGGGCCTTGGGAGCAGTACTTC
>TRBV27|-|TRBD1|TRBJ2-5
CASSFFDRVAQETQYF
TGTGCCAGCAGTTTCTTTGACAGGGTGGCCCAAGAGACCCAGTACTTC
>TRBV28|-|TRBD2|TRBJ2-1
CASSSVVGGSAYNEQFF
TGTGCCAGCAGTTCGGTCGTAGGCGGGAGCGCCTACAATGAGCAGTTCTTC
>TRBV5-4|-|-|TRBJ2-7
CASSRDPGDEQYF
TGTGCCAGCAGCCGAGATCCGGGGGACGAGCAGTACTTC
>TRBV4-2|-|-|TRBJ2-7
CASSQVRVRTYEQYF
TGTGCCAGCAGCCAAGTCCGGGTCCGCACCTACGAGCAGTACTTC
>TRBV19|few|TRBD1|TRBJ1-2
CAIPSSGTDSGYTF
TGTGCCATCCCATCCTCCGGGACAGATTCTGGCTACACCTTC
>TRBV27|-|TRBD2|TRBJ2-6
CASSPGGGAGANVLTF
TGTGCCAGCAGTCCTGGGGGGGGAGCTGGGGCCAACGTCCTGACTTTC
>TRBV4-1|-|-|TRBJ1-2
CASSLTASTTYGYTF
TGCGCCAGCAGCCTAACCGCCTCGACAACCTATGGCTACACCTTC
>TRBV7-7|-|TRBD1|TRBJ2-5
CASSLNGQASTEETQYF
TGTGCCAGCAGCTTAAATGGACAGGCCAGCACGGAAGAGACCCAGTACTTC
>TRBV7-3|-|TRBD1|TRBJ2-1
CASSSGTGFNEQFF
TGTGCCAGCAGTTCCGGGACAGGGTTCAATGAGCAGTTCTTC
>TRBV6-5|-|TRBD1|TRBJ2-2
CASRTGAINTGELFF
TGTGCCAGCAGGACAGGGGCCATCAACACCGGGGAGCTGTTTTTT
>TRBV9|-|TRBD1|TRBJ1-6
CASSMDREESPLHF
TGTGCCAGCAGCATGGACAGGGAGGAATCACCCCTCCACTTT
>TRBV4-1|-|-|TRBJ2-7
CASSRVQDSYEQYF
TGCGCCAGCAGCCGTGTACAGGACTCCTACGAGCAGTACTTC
>TRBV19|-|-|TRBJ1-1
CASSAQGRTEAFF
TGTGCCAGTAGTGCACAGGGAAGGACTGAAGCTTTCTTT
>TRBV5-1|once|TRBD2|TRBJ2-1
CASSSLAGQSENEQFF
TGCGCCAGCAGCTCCCTAGCGGGCCAAAGTGAGAATGAGCAGTTCTTC
>TRBV5-1|-|-|TRBJ2-7
CASSLGVPDSSYEQYF
TGCGCCAGCAGCTTGGGGGTACCCGACAGCTCCTACGAGCAGTACTTC
>TRBV7-7|-|TRBD2|TRBJ2-1
CASSFSLAGGHNEQFF
TGTGCCAGCAGCTTCTCCCTAGCGGGGGGTCACAATGAGCAGTTCTTC
>TRBV7-3|few|TRBD2|TRBJ2-1
CASSQGLAGAEQFF
TGTGCCAGCAGCCAAGGACTAGCGGGAGCCGAGCAGTTCTTC
>TRBV5-1|-|-|TRBJ2-7
CASRSLEAYEQYF
TGCGCCAGCAGATCCCTAGAGGCTTACGAGCAGTACTTC
>TRBV9|-|TRBD2|TRBJ2-1
CASSLTSGSSYNEQFF
TGTGCCAGCAGCTTGACTAGCGGTAGCTCCTACAATGAGCAGTTCTTC
>TRBV11-3|-|-|TRBJ2-7
CASSLDATGEQYF
TGTGCCAGCAGCTTAGACGCGACGGGGGAGCAGTACTTC
>TRBV27|-|-|TRBJ2-2
CASRNVVSGELFF
TGTGCCAGCAGGAATGTTGTGAGTGGGGAGCTGTTTTTT
>TRBV6-1|-|-|TRBJ1-5
CASWADVSNQPQHF
TGTGCCAGCTGGGCAGACGTGAGCAATCAGCCCCAGCATTTT
>TRBV2|-|TRBD1|TRBJ1-2
CASRGTGVYGYTF
TGTGCCAGCAGAGGTACAGGGGTATATGGCTACACCTTC
>TRBV11-2|-|-|TRBJ2-5
CASSPGLGQQETQYF
TGTGCCAGCAGCCCCGGCCTTGGACAGCAAGAGACCCAGTACTTC
>TRBV23-1|-|-|TRBJ2-7
CASSQPQETAYEQYF
TGCGCCAGCAGTCAACCACAGGAAACAGCTTACGAGCAGTACTTC
>TRBV5-1|-|-|TRBJ2-5
CASRAASQETQYF
TGCGCCAGCAGGGCGGCGTCACAAGAGACCCAGTACTTC
>TRBV28|-|-|TRBJ2-7
CASRLPPRYEQYF
TGTGCCAGCAGACTCCCCCCCCGCTACGAGCAGTACTTC
>TRBV6-6|-|TRBD1|TRBJ1-1
CASRPIQGALAFF
TGTGCCAGCAGACCAATACAGGGGGCGTTAGCTTTCTTT
>TRBV12-1|-|-|TRBJ2-1
CASSFPGTSAQNEQFF
TGTGCCAGCAGCTTCCCCGGGACTAGCGCCCAGAATGAGCAGTTCTTC
>TRBV18|-|-|TRBJ1-1
CASSQGVNTEAFF
TGTGCCAGCTCACAAGGGGTGAACACTGAAGCTTTCTTT
>TRBV2|-|-|TRBJ2-2
CASSRSGTGELFF
TGTGCCAGCAGCCGCTCAGGGACCGGGGAGCTGTTTTTT
>TRBV15|-|TRBD2|TRBJ2-1
CATSRGGRVYNEQFF
TGTGCCACCAGCAGAGGCGGGAGGGTCTACAATGAGCAGTTCTTC
>TRBV19|-|-|TRBJ2-1
CASKLLGVNEQFF
TGTGCCAGTAAATTGTTAGGAGTCAATGAGCAGTTCTTC
>TRBV7-3|-|-|TRBJ1-2
CASSSPGGSGYTF
TGTGCCAGCAGCTCCCCTGGGGGGTCTGGCTACACCTTC
>TRBV6-6|-|TRBD1|TRBJ1-5
CASSPRQGAGQPQHF
TGTGCCAGCAGTCCAAGACAGGGGGCGGGTCAGCCCCAGCATTTT
>TRBV28|once|TRBD2|TRBJ2-3
CASSPWLAGDTDTQYF
TGTGCCAGCAGTCCCTGGCTAGCGGGAGACACAGATACGCAGTATTTT